This TCR beta chain was identified during a study of blood T cell repertoires in COVID-19. In the study's own analysis: Nucleated cell counts were estimated from reference gene primer amplification. Generated by immunoSEQ multiplex PCR, the TCRdb table keeps only in-frame clones and is missing some. V and J calls and clone size are those listed in that table; D and trimming were worked out from the DNA. The sample lists 160,000 or so clones, 70% to 90% occurring once. The CDR3 is made up of 14 amino acids. Germline V gives CDR1 SGHRS, CDR2 YFSETQ. Losses at the gene ends were 2 bases for V and 8 bases for J; bases not matched to a gene: 6. This clone has just a few counts. Enrollees, about 18 to 95 years old, lived in some 24 US areas. Participants had their cohort set by participant-reported clinical history. Recovered status in Cohort 3 required two negative PCRs, clearance, or symptom resolution.

Material: PBMCs or T cells enriched from blood (not recorded which). The sequence came from a man aged 40-55 years who had recovered from COVID-19. This chain links TRBV5-1 with TRBJ1-4; 7 positions match TRBD1. The CDR3 is CASSFRGLEEKLFF. CDR3 bases: TGCGCCAGCAGCTTTAGGGGGCTCGAGGAAAAACTGTTTTTT.